These 26 T cell receptor beta chains originate from one sample sequenced in a study of cytomegalovirus exposure and HLA in healthy donors. The study ran its PCR with 60 Vbeta and 13 Jbeta primers. Sequencing was performed with immunoSEQ multiplex PCR; in TCRdb, only in-frame clones are kept and a portion is missing. The sample lists 120,000 or so clones, 65% to 80% seen once, with roughly 3.1% in the top ten. Sequencing input: PBMCs. The receptor source for this set is a man aged 30 to 45 in good health and CMV-seronegative.

The chain is built from TRBV7-9 and TRBJ1-6; maybe TRBD1 (5 bases). CDR1 SEHNR and CDR2 FQNEAQ come from the germline V gene (reference sequence). Trimming left V 2 bases short and J 5 bases short, with 10 bases between. This CDR3 comprises 15 residues. The CDR3 here is CASSLSRGNNSPLHF. The CDR3 DNA reads as TGTGCCAGCAGCTTAAGTCGGGGGAATAATTCACCCCTCCACTTT.

A few counts support this clone. The V call is TRBV30, the J call TRBJ2-6, with D tentatively TRBD1 (6 bases). Germline V CDR1 and CDR2: GTSNPN, SVGIG (reference sequence). V dropped 3 bases and J dropped 3 bases, with 18 bases sitting between them. CDR3 size: 17 residues. The CDR3 DNA reads TGTGCCTGGAGCGTGTTAAGAGGGGGTGGTGGGGCCAACGTCCTGACTTTC. Translation gives CAWSVLRGGGGANVLTF.

J is TRBJ2-6 and V is TRBV7-9; no reliable D call. Trimming pared 2 bases from V and 0 bases from J, leaving 11 bases between. This CDR3 comprises 17 residues. The germline CDR1 and CDR2 sequences are SEHNR and FQNEAQ (reference sequence). CDR3 protein: CASSLFGRISGANVLTF. Written as DNA, the CDR3 is TGTGCCAGCAGCTTATTTGGCAGAATCTCTGGGGCCAACGTCCTGACTTTC.

The chain is built from TRBV5-1 and TRBJ2-2; no firm D call. Trimming removed 0 bases from V and 9 bases from J, with 9 bases in between. The CDR3 runs to 13 residues. Germline CDR1 and CDR2: SGHRS and YFSETQ. Here the CDR3 reads CASSLGQTRELFF. CDR3 nucleotide sequence: TGCGCCAGCAGCTTGGGCCAAACACGGGAGCTGTTTTTT.

J is TRBJ2-7 and V is TRBV14; D possibly corresponds to TRBD1 (6 bases). V shed 4 bases and J shed 6 bases, with 16 bases lying between them. Germline V gene data show CDR1 as SGHDN and CDR2 as FVKESK. This CDR3 contains 14 residues. The CDR3 loop reads CASSPVTGSGEQYF. The CDR3 coding sequence is TGTGCCAGCAGCCCAGTGACAGGATCTGGCGAGCAGTACTTC.

J is TRBJ1-1 and V is TRBV5-1; weak D call: TRBD1 (5 bases). Per the germline V gene, CDR1 is SGHRS and CDR2 is YFSETQ. V dropped 1 base and J dropped 0 bases, with 16 bases sitting between them. CDR3 length equals 17 residues. CDR3 sequence reads: CASSLRVGQGLNTEAFF. CDR3 sequence (DNA): TGCGCCAGCAGCTTGCGCGTTGGGCAGGGCCTGAACACTGAAGCTTTCTTT.

This clone was seen just once. The chain carries TRBV28 and TRBJ2-5; D is possibly TRBD1 (6 bases). Trimming shortened V by 6 bases and J by 5 bases, and 16 bases separated the two germline ends. In germline, CDR1 is MDHEN, CDR2 SYDVKM. This CDR3 is built from 14 residues. The CDR3 DNA is TGTGCCAGCAGCAAATGGGACACCGGGGAGACCCAGTACTTC. As protein: CASSKWDTGETQYF.

V gene TRBV13 combines with J gene TRBJ2-1, with 11 nucleotides matching TRBD2. Germline CDR1 and CDR2: PRHDT and FYEKMQ (reference sequence). V trimming: 5 bases; J trimming: 5 bases; junction bases outside the gene matches: 17. The CDR3 is 19 amino acids. In DNA form, the CDR3 reads TGTGCCAGCAGCGGTCTAACTAGCGGGGGTCCCCTGAAAAACAATGAGCAGTTCTTC. This encodes CASSGLTSGGPLKNNEQFF.

This chain links TRBV28 with TRBJ1-1; 8 nucleotides line up with TRBD1. CDR3 length equals 14 residues. Per the germline V gene, CDR1 is MDHEN and CDR2 is SYDVKM. Trimming at V came to 6 bases and at J to 5 bases, leaving 8 bases not matched to a gene. CDR3 in amino acids: CASSKTGALTEAFF. CDR3 in DNA: TGTGCCAGCAGCAAGACAGGGGCGCTTACTGAAGCTTTCTTT.

This clone was detected a few times. This sequence joins TRBV5-6 and TRBJ2-7; 8 nucleotides match TRBD2. CDR1 SGHDT and CDR2 YYEEEE come from the germline V gene. This CDR3 contains 16 residues. With 5 bases clipped from V and 1 base from J, the junction kept 11 bases outside the gene matches. The CDR3 protein is CASRFAPGLGSYEQYF. As DNA, the CDR3 is TGTGCCAGCAGATTCGCCCCGGGACTAGGGTCCTACGAGCAGTACTTC. The full variable domain, in which reference TRBV5-6 and TRBJ2-7 provide the parts outside the CDR3, is DAGVTQSPTHLIKTRGQQVTLRCSPKSGHDTVSWYQQALGQGPQFIFQYYEEEERQRGNFPDRFSGHQFPNYSSELNVNALLLGDSALYLCASRFAPGLGSYEQYFGPGTRLTVT.

The chain combines TRBV13 with TRBJ2-3, with TRBD2 matching 10 bases. The CDR3 contains 18 residues. Germline CDR1 reads PRHDT; CDR2 reads FYEKMQ (reference sequence). The junction had 12 bases not matched to a gene; V was cut back by 5 bases and J by 1 base. The CDR3 DNA sequence: TGTGCCAGCAGCCACGGACTAGCGGTAGCGCGTGGCACAGATACGCAGTATTTT. Translation: CASSHGLAVARGTDTQYF.

The chain carries TRBV7-9 and TRBJ2-2; 7 nucleotides line up with TRBD1. V was pared by 5 bases and J by 6 bases, with 12 bases of the junction left unmatched. The length of the CDR3 is 16 residues. CDR1 is SEHNR, CDR2 FQNEAQ, per germline (reference sequence). The CDR3 loop is CASSDDRVGSPGELFF. The DNA of the CDR3 is TGTGCCAGCAGCGACGACAGGGTCGGATCCCCCGGGGAGCTGTTTTTT.

This chain connects TRBV19 to TRBJ1-5, with 7 nucleotides matching TRBD1. Germline CDR1 reads LNHDA; CDR2 reads SQIVND (reference sequence). The CDR3 contains 16 residues. V dropped 5 bases and J dropped 0; count of bases not matched to a gene: 7. The CDR3 sequence is CASSSRTGPSNQPQHF. Here the CDR3 DNA reads TGTGCCAGTAGTTCCCGGACAGGACCTAGCAATCAGCCCCAGCATTTT.

The chain recombines TRBV18 with TRBJ1-4, with D hard to call. Germline-derived CDR1 and CDR2 are KGHSH and LQKENI. The CDR3 extends over 15 amino acids. V gave up 1 base and J gave up 2 bases, with 8 bases separating them. The CDR3 sequence is CASSPRRETNEKLFF. The CDR3 coding sequence is TGTGCCAGCTCACCACGGAGGGAGACTAATGAAAAACTGTTTTTT.

The chain has TRBV30 and TRBJ2-7; 12 bases map to TRBD1. The ends lost 4 bases at V and 3 bases at J; junction bases unmatched: 7. Germline V gene data show CDR1 as GTSNPN and CDR2 as SVGIG (reference sequence). This CDR3 has 15 amino acids. The CDR3 coding sequence is TGTGCCTGGACCAGGGGGACAGGGGGCTTCTACGAGCAGTACTTC. The encoded protein is CAWTRGTGGFYEQYF.

The V call is TRBV28, the J call TRBJ2-7; D remains unclear. CDR3 size: 11 residues. V was pared by 2 bases and J by 4 bases, with 3 bases between. Germline V lookup: CDR1 MDHEN, CDR2 SYDVKM. The CDR3 DNA follows: TGTGCCAGCAGTTTAACTTACGAGCAGTACTTC. It translates to CASSLTYEQYF.

The chain joins TRBV18 to TRBJ2-1, with TRBD2 identical over 9 bases. With V trimmed by 4 bases and J by 6 bases, 13 bases remained unmatched. The CDR3 is 17 amino acids. Germline CDR1 reads KGHSH; CDR2 reads LQKENI. In DNA, the CDR3 is TGTGCCAGCTCACGCGAAGAGGGACTAGCTAGCGGCAATGAGCAGTTCTTC. This gives the protein CASSREEGLASGNEQFF.

The chain has TRBV5-6 and TRBJ1-4, with a possible D match to TRBD1 (6 bases). This CDR3 is built from 15 residues. Per the germline V gene, CDR1 is SGHDT and CDR2 is YYEEEE. The germline V and J ends were trimmed by 0 bases and 8 bases, with 14 bases remaining between them. CDR3 sequence reads: CASSLAAGVGEKLFF. The CDR3, as DNA: TGTGCCAGCAGCTTGGCGGCAGGGGTGGGGGAAAAACTGTTTTTT.

The rearrangement links TRBV7-9 to TRBJ2-5, with TRBD2 identical over 7 bases. V gave up 1 base and J gave up 3 bases; unmatched junction bases: 5. The CDR3 sequence is 15 residues long. From germline, CDR1 is SEHNR and CDR2 FQNEAQ (reference sequence). CDR3: CASSLVLAGEETQYF. The CDR3, as DNA: TGTGCCAGCAGCTTAGTTCTCGCGGGGGAAGAGACCCAGTACTTC.

V and J are TRBV30 and TRBJ1-2; maybe TRBD1 (5 bases). Germline V CDR1 and CDR2: GTSNPN, SVGIG (reference sequence). This CDR3 region has 15 residues. With 0 bases removed from V and 7 bases from J, the gap between germline ends came to 18 bases. CDR3 residues: CAWSVAEGDNSGYTF. DNA of the CDR3: TGTGCCTGGAGTGTTGCCGAAGGGGATAATAGTGGCTACACCTTC.

The chain has TRBV6-7 and TRBJ1-5; D gene ambiguous. TRBV6-7 is recorded as an ORF, its role being uncertain. The CDR3 is 18 residues long. Trimming removed 0 bases from V and 0 bases from J, with 15 bases in between. CDR3 DNA sequence: TGTGCCAGCAGTTACTCGATAAGAGACAACGATAGCAATCAGCCCCAGCATTTT. It codes for CASSYSIRDNDSNQPQHF.

This chain connects TRBV5-4 to TRBJ2-5, with TRBD2 matching 14 bases. The end of the DNA is better explained by TRBJ2-7, so the J call may be wrong. This CDR3 is built from 18 residues. The germline gives CDR1 SGHNT, CDR2 YYREEE (reference sequence). CDR3 residues: CASSRSSGGLAGVGEQYF. The CDR3, as DNA: TGTGCCAGCAGCCGTTCAAGCGGGGGACTAGCGGGAGTGGGCGAGCAGTACTTC.

V and J are TRBV7-2 and TRBJ2-1; 11 bases agree with TRBD2. This CDR3 region has 14 residues. The germline V gene encodes CDR1 SGHTA and CDR2 FQGNSA. V shed 6 bases and J 8 bases; nucleotides not matched to a gene: 6. The CDR3 sequence: CASRRTSGSYEQFF. CDR3 in DNA: TGTGCCAGCAGACGAACTAGCGGGAGTTATGAGCAGTTCTTC.

The chain links TRBV29-1 to TRBJ2-7, with D tentatively TRBD1 (5 bases). Trimming removed 3 bases from V and 4 bases from J, with 10 bases in between. The CDR3 runs to 12 residues. In germline, CDR1 is SQVTM, CDR2 ANQGSEA. CDR3 nucleotides: TGCAGCGTTGATGGGGCAGGGTACGAGCAGTACTTC. Encoded protein: CSVDGAGYEQYF.

The chain carries TRBV27 and TRBJ1-1; no reliable D call. This CDR3 comprises 13 residues. V was pared by 2 bases and J by 4 bases, with 8 bases between. Germline lookup yields CDR1 MNHEY and CDR2 SMNVEV (reference sequence). CDR3: CASSLIEGTEAFF. The CDR3 DNA reads TGTGCCAGCAGTTTAATAGAGGGCACTGAAGCTTTCTTT.

V gene TRBV29-1 combines with J gene TRBJ2-5, with D possibly TRBD2 on 5 matching bases. Germline CDR1 is SQVTM and CDR2 is ANQGSEA. Between the trimmed V and J ends, which lost 3 bases and 2 bases, there was a span of 19 bases. The length of the CDR3 is 16 residues. The CDR3 protein is CSVEVPGDGLQETQYF. The CDR3 DNA sequence: TGCAGCGTTGAGGTCCCCGGGGATGGGCTTCAAGAGACCCAGTACTTC.